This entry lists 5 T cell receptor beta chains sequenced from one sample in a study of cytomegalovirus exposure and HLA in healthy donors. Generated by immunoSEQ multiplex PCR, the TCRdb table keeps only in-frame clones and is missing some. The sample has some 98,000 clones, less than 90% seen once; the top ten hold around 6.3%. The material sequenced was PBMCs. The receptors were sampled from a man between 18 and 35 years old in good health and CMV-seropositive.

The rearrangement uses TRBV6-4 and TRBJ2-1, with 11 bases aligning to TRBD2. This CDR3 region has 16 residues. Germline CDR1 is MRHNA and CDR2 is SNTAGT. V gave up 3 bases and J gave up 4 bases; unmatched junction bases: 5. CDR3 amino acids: CASSEIAGGLYNEQFF. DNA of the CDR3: TGTGCCAGCAGTGAAATAGCGGGAGGGTTATACAATGAGCAGTTCTTC.

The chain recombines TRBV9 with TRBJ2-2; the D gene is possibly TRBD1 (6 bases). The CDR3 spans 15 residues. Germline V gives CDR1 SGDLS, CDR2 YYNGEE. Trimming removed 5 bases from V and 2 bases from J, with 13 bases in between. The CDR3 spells CASSDGQSNTGELFF. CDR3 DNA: TGTGCCAGCAGTGACGGACAGTCCAACACCGGGGAGCTGTTTTTT.

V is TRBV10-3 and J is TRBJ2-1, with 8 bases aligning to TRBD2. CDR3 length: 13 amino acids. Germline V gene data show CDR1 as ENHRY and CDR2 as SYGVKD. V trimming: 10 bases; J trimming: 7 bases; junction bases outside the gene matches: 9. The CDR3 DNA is TGTGCCAGCCGGGGGGGCCTTACGAATGAGCAGTTCTTC. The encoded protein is CASRGGLTNEQFF.

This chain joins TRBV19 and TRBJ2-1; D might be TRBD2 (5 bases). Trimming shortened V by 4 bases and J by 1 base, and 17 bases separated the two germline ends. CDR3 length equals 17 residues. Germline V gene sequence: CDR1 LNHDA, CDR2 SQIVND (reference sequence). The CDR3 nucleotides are TGTGCCAGTAGTACGGGGTACCCCCCGCAGTCCTACAATGAGCAGTTCTTC. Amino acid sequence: CASSTGYPPQSYNEQFF.

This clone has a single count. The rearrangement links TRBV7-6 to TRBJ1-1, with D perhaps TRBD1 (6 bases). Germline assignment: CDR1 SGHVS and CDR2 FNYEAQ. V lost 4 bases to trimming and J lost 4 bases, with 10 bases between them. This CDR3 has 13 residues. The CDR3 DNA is TGTGCCAGCAGCTCCGACAGGTTCACTGAAGCTTTCTTT. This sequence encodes CASSSDRFTEAFF.